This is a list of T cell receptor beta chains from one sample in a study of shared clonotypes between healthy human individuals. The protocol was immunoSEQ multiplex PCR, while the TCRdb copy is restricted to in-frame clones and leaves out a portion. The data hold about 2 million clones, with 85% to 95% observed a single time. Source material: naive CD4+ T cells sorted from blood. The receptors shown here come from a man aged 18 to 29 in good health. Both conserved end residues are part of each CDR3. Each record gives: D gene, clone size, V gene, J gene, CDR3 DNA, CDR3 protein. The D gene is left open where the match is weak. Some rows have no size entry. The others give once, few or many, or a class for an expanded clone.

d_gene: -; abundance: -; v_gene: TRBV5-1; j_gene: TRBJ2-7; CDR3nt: TGCGCCAGCAGCCTGATGCCTGGGGTTACTTACGAGCAGTACTTC; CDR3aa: CASSLMPGVTYEQYF
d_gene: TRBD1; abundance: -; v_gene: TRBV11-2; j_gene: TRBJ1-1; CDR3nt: TGTGCCAGCAGCCCAGGGGGAGCCTTGAACACTGAAGCTTTCTTT; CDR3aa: CASSPGGALNTEAFF
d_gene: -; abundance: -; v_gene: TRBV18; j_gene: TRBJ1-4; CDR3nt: TGTGCCAGCTCACCTCCCGGGGTGGAAAAACTGTTTTTT; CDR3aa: CASSPPGVEKLFF
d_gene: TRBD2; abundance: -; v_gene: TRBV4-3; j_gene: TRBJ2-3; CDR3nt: TGCGCCAGCAGCCAATGGGGACTAGCGCCAGAGAATACAGATACGCAGTATTTT; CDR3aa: CASSQWGLAPENTDTQYF
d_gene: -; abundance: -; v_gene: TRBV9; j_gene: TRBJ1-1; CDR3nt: TGTGCCAGCAGCGTAGCGGGGGAAAACGCTGAAGCTTTCTTT; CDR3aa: CASSVAGENAEAFF
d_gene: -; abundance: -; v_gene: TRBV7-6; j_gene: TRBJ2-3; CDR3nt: TGTGCCAGCAGCTTACTGGGGGAGACCACAGATACGCAGTATTTT; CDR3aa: CASSLLGETTDTQYF
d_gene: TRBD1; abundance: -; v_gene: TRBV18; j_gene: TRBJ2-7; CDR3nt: TGTGCCAGCTCACCACCGGGGACAGGGACCTCCTACGAGCAGTACTTC; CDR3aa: CASSPPGTGTSYEQYF
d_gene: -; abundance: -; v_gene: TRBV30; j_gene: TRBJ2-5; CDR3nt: TGTGCCTGGAGTGAAACGAAGACCCAGTACTTC; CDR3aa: CAWSETKTQYF
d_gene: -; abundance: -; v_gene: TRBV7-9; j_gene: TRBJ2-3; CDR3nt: TGTGCCAGCAGCTCCGAGGCAGATACGCAGTATTTT; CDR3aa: CASSSEADTQYF
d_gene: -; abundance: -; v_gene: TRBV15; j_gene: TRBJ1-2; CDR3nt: TGTGCCACCAGCAGAAACAGGGCCGGGGACTATGGCTACACCTTC; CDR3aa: CATSRNRAGDYGYTF
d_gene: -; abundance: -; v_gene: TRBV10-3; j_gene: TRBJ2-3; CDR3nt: TGTGCCATCAGTGAGTCGGGCCATAGCACAGATACGCAGTATTTT; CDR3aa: CAISESGHSTDTQYF
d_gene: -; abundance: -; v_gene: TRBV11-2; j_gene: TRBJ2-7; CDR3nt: TGTGCCAGCAGCGCCCAAGCCCGGGGACACCATACCTACGAGCAGTACTTC; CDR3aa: CASSAQARGHHTYEQYF
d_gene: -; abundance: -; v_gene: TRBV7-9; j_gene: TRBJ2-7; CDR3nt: TGTGCCAGCAGCTTAGGGGACCCCACCTCCTACGAGCAGTACTTC; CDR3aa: CASSLGDPTSYEQYF
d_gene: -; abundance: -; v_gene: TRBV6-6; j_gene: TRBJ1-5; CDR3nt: TGTGCCAGCAGTTACGTAGATGGCAATCAGCCCCAGCATTTT; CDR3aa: CASSYVDGNQPQHF
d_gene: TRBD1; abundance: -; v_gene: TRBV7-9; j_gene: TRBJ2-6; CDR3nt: TGTGCCAGCAGCTTGGGACAGGGGGCGCCTGGGGCCAACGTCCTGACTTTC; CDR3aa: CASSLGQGAPGANVLTF
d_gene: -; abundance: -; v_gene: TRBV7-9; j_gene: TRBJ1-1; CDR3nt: TGTGCCAGCAGCTTAAGAGACCGAGGGAACACTGAAGCTTTCTTT; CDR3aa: CASSLRDRGNTEAFF
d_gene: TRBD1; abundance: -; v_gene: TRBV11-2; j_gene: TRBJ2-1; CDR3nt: TGTGCCAGCAGCACACGCGGGACAGGGGTCCGCAATGAGCAGTTCTTC; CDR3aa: CASSTRGTGVRNEQFF
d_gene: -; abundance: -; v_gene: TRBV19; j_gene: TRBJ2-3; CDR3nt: TGTGCCAGTAGTATGGGAGCGGAGCGCACAGATACGCAGTATTTT; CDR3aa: CASSMGAERTDTQYF
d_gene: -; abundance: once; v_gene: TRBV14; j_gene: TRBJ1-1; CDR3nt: TGTGCCAGCAGCCAAGTCAGCGGGGGGGCTGAAGCTTTCTTT; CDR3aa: CASSQVSGGAEAFF
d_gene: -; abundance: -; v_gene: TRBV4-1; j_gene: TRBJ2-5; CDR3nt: TGCGCCAGCAGCCGGTCCCAGGAGGGGACTTACCAAGAGACCCAGTACTTC; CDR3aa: CASSRSQEGTYQETQYF
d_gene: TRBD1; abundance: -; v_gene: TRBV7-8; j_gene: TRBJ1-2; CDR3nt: TGTGCCAGCAGCTACGAACGTTTTACTTTTGGACAGGGGGCGAAGTCTAACTATGGCTACACCTTC; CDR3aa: CASSYERFTFGQGAKSNYGYTF
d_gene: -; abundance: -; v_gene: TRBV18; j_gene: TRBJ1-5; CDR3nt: TGTGCCAGCTCACCGTGGTCCAATCAGCCCCAGCATTTT; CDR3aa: CASSPWSNQPQHF
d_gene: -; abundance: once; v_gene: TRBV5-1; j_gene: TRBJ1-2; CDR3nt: TGCGCCAGCAGCTTGGAAAGGAACCCGTACTATGGCTACACCTTC; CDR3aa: CASSLERNPYYGYTF
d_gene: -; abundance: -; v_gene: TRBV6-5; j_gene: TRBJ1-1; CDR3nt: TGTGCCAGCAGCTCGGAGACAACTGAAGCTTTCTTT; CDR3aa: CASSSETTEAFF
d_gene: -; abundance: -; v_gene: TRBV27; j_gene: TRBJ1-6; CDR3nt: TGTGCCAGCAGTTCCAACAGTGATTCCTATAATTCACCCCTCCACTTT; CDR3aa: CASSSNSDSYNSPLHF
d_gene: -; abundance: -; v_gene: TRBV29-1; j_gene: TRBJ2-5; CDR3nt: TGCAGCGTTGTTGTGGTAGGAGAGACCCAGTACTTC; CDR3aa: CSVVVVGETQYF
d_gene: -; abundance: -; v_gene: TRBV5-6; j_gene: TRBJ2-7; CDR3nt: TGTGCCAGCAGCTGGGTGGAGGGTAGCTCCTACGAGCAGTACTTC; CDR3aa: CASSWVEGSSYEQYF
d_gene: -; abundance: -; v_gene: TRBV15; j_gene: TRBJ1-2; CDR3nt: TGTGCCACCAGCAGAGATCGAGGAGACTTTTATGGCTACACCTTC; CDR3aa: CATSRDRGDFYGYTF
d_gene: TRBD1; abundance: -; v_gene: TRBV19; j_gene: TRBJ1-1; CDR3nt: TGTGCCAGTACCGGGACAGTGAACACTGAAGCTTTCTTT; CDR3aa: CASTGTVNTEAFF
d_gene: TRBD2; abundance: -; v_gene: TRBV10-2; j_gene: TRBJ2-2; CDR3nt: TGCGCCACCAAAGCGGGGGGTGGTACCGGGGAGCTGTTTTTT; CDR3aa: CATKAGGGTGELFF
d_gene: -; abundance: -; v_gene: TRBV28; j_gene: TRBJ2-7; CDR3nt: TGTGCCAGCAGCCTCCAGGGCTCAATCCCCTACGAGCAGTACTTC; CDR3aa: CASSLQGSIPYEQYF
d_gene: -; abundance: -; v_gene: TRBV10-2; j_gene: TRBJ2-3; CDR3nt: TGCGCCAGCAGTCCCCTAGCAGATACGCAGTATTTT; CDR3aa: CASSPLADTQYF
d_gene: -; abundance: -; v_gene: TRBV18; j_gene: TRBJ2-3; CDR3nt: TGTGCCAGCTCACCACCGTCAGATACGCAGTATTTT; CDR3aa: CASSPPSDTQYF
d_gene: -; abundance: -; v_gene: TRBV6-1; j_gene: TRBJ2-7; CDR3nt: TGTGCCAGCAGTGCCAGATGGTACGAGCAGTACTTC; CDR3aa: CASSARWYEQYF
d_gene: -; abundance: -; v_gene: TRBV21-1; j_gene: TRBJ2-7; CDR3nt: TGTGCCAGCAGCAAAGACGGGACAGGGTCCTCCTACGAGCAGTACTTC; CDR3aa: CASSKDGTGSSYEQYF
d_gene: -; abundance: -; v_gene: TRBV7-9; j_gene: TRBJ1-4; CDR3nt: TGTGCCAGCAGCTTCCTTTCCGAGCGAAAACTGTTTTTT; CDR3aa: CASSFLSERKLFF
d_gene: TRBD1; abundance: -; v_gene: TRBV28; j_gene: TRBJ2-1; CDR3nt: TGTGCCAGCAGCAGTACAGGGGGGCGGAGGAATGAGCAGTTCTTC; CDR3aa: CASSSTGGRRNEQFF
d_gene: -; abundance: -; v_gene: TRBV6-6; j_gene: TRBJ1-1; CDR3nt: TGTGCCAGCAGTTACCCGCAGGGTCCAACTGAAGCTTTCTTT; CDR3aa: CASSYPQGPTEAFF
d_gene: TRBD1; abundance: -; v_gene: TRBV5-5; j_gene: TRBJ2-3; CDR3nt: TGTGCCAGCAGACTGACAGGGTTCGCAGATACGCAGTATTTT; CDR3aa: CASRLTGFADTQYF
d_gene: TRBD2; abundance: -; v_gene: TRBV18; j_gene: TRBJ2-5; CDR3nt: TGTGCCAGCTCACCACGGGGGGGTCAAGAGACCCAGTACTTC; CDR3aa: CASSPRGGQETQYF
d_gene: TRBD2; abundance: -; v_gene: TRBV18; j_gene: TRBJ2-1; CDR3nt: TGTGCCAGCTCACCACTAGCGGGGTTTAATGAGCAGTTCTTC; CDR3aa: CASSPLAGFNEQFF
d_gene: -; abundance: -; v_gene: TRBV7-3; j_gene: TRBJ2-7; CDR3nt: TGTGCCAGCAGCCCGTTTGGACGTTTCTCCTACGAGCAGTACTTC; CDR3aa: CASSPFGRFSYEQYF
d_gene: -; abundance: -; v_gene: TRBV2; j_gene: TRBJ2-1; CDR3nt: TGTGCCAGCAGCCCAATAGCGGTTACCTACAATGAGCAGTTCTTC; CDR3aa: CASSPIAVTYNEQFF
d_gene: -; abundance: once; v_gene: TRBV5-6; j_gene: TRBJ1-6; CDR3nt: TGTGCCAGCAGCTCCGGGGGCGCAAGCTCCTATAATTCACCCCTCCACTTT; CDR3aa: CASSSGGASSYNSPLHF
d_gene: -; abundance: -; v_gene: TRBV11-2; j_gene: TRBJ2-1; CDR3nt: TGTGCCAGCAGCTTCGGCGGGGCCGTGTACAATGAGCAGTTCTTC; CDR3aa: CASSFGGAVYNEQFF